Described below is a single TCR beta chain sequence and its context. Its cognate antigen is unknown. TCRdb's table, derived via immunoSEQ multiplex PCR, lists solely in-frame clones and lacks some. The data contain 18,000 or so clones, approximately 83% of them singletons. Time point given: newly diagnosed, previously untreated cHL patient sample. Magnetic negative selection served to purify CD4+ T cells out of PBMCs that had been thawed. CDR3 size: 13 residues. V lost 3 bases and J lost 6, with 13 bases in between. CDR1 is SGDLS and CDR2 is YYNGEE in the germline V gene. This sample was taken from a study of PD-1 blockade in classical Hodgkin lymphoma. Points from the study as a whole: Reports indicated that newly diagnosed patients had lower baseline TCR diversity than healthy donors did.

Input material: CD4+ T cells from blood. This sequence originates from a human donor with classical Hodgkin lymphoma. This chain connects TRBV9 to TRBJ2-7; D is possibly TRBD1 (6 bases). CDR3 loop: CASSAMGAGEQYF. In DNA form, the CDR3 reads TGTGCCAGCAGCGCCATGGGGGCAGGCGAGCAGTACTTC.